Here is one TCR beta chain with its context. The data originate from a study of chemoradiotherapy in HPV16-positive cancers. V was clipped by 0 bases and J by 0 bases, with 12 bases between them. Looked up from germline, CDR1 is SEHNR and CDR2 is FQNEAQ (reference sequence). The CDR3 consists of 17 residues. The repertoire was sequenced with immunoSEQ multiplex PCR; TCRdb's copy has only in-frame clones and lacks some. The sample lists under 35,000 clones; more than 70% were seen once. Repertoires were sampled repeatedly during chemoradiotherapy. The genes are TRBV7-9 and TRBJ1-3; TRBD1 is a possible D gene (5 bases). The sequencing here drew on blood, taken from a patient who underwent chemoradiotherapy. The source is a human donor with HPV-associated anogenital cancer. The CDR3 DNA is TGTGCCAGCAGCTTAGCGACGGGACGGAACTCTGGAAACACCATATATTTT. It is translated as CASSLATGRNSGNTIYF. The whole variable domain, remainder taken from reference TRBV7-9 and TRBJ1-3, is DTGVSQNPRHKITKRGQNVTFRCDPISEHNRLYWYRQTLGQGPEFLTYFQNEAQLEKSRLLSDRFSAERPKGSFSTLEIQRTEQGDSAMYLCASSLATGRNSGNTIYFGEGSWLTVV.